The rows below give T cell receptor beta chains drawn from one sample of a study of cytomegalovirus exposure and HLA in healthy donors. Libraries were prepared by immunoSEQ multiplex PCR; TCRdb keeps only in-frame clonotypes and omits some of them. The data contain 110,000 to 150,000 clones, approximately 80% of them singletons. Material: PBMCs. The receptors here all came from a woman in her 50s in good health and CMV-seronegative. CDR3s include the opening cysteine and the closing phenylalanine or tryptophan. D genes are given only for firm matches. Clone size is given for some rows only: seen once, a few or many times, or a class if the clone is expanded.

v_gene: TRBV19
j_gene: TRBJ2-2
abundance: NA
d_gene: NA
CDR3nt: TGTGCCAGTAGTAAAGAGACAAGTTCGAGGGAGCTGTTTTTT
CDR3aa: CASSKETSSRELFF

v_gene: TRBV18
j_gene: TRBJ1-2
abundance: NA
d_gene: TRBD1
CDR3nt: TGTGCCAGCTCACCACAGGACAGGACAGACGGCTACACCTTC
CDR3aa: CASSPQDRTDGYTF

v_gene: TRBV5-1
j_gene: TRBJ2-6
abundance: few
d_gene: NA
CDR3nt: TGCGCCAGCAGCCCCTCTTCCCCCCCTGGGGCCAACGTCCTGACTTTC
CDR3aa: CASSPSSPPGANVLTF

v_gene: TRBV2
j_gene: TRBJ2-7
abundance: NA
d_gene: NA
CDR3nt: TGTGCCAGCAGTGTAGGACGGGGGTCAGGGGGCGAGCAGTACTTC
CDR3aa: CASSVGRGSGGEQYF

v_gene: TRBV2
j_gene: TRBJ2-1
abundance: NA
d_gene: TRBD1
CDR3nt: TGTGCCAGCAGTTGGACAGGGCAGTTCTTC
CDR3aa: CASSWTGQFF

v_gene: TRBV7-9
j_gene: TRBJ1-4
abundance: NA
d_gene: NA
CDR3nt: TGTGCCAGCAGCTTAATGGGGGGAGTGGGTGAAAAACTGTTTTTT
CDR3aa: CASSLMGGVGEKLFF

v_gene: TRBV5-4
j_gene: TRBJ2-3
abundance: few
d_gene: NA
CDR3nt: TGTGCCAGCAGCTCTGGACGGGAAGGGAGCACAGATACGCAGTATTTT
CDR3aa: CASSSGREGSTDTQYF

v_gene: TRBV15
j_gene: TRBJ1-5
abundance: once
d_gene: TRBD1
CDR3nt: TGTGCCACCAGCAGACGACAGGGGGAGGGTCGGCGGCATTTT
CDR3aa: CATSRRQGEGRRHF

v_gene: TRBV4-2
j_gene: TRBJ1-1
abundance: NA
d_gene: TRBD1
CDR3nt: TGTGCCAGCAGCCAAGAAGCGCGGGACAGGCTATTGAACACTGAAGCTTTCTTT
CDR3aa: CASSQEARDRLLNTEAFF

v_gene: TRBV19
j_gene: TRBJ2-2
abundance: few
d_gene: TRBD1
CDR3nt: TGTGCCAGTAGCCCCAGGGGGACCGGGGAGCTGTTTTTT
CDR3aa: CASSPRGTGELFF

v_gene: TRBV6-1
j_gene: TRBJ1-5
abundance: NA
d_gene: NA
CDR3nt: TGTGCCAGCAGTGAAGTCGGGATCAGCAATCAGCCCCAGCATTTT
CDR3aa: CASSEVGISNQPQHF

v_gene: TRBV27
j_gene: TRBJ2-7
abundance: NA
d_gene: TRBD1
CDR3nt: TGTGCCAGCAGTACGACAGGGGGCATTATCTCCTACGAGCAGTACTTC
CDR3aa: CASSTTGGIISYEQYF

v_gene: TRBV11-2
j_gene: TRBJ2-3
abundance: NA
d_gene: NA
CDR3nt: TGTGCCAGCAGCTTAGGACTCCAGCTTTTAACAGATACGCAGTATTTT
CDR3aa: CASSLGLQLLTDTQYF

v_gene: TRBV6-5
j_gene: TRBJ1-5
abundance: NA
d_gene: NA
CDR3nt: TGTGCCAGCAGTAGAGGAAGGAGCAATCAGCCCCAGCATTTT
CDR3aa: CASSRGRSNQPQHF

v_gene: TRBV5-4
j_gene: TRBJ2-3
abundance: NA
d_gene: NA
CDR3nt: TGTGCCAGCAGCTTGACGGGGGCAGGGGGAGATACGCAGTATTTT
CDR3aa: CASSLTGAGGDTQYF

v_gene: TRBV19
j_gene: TRBJ1-2
abundance: NA
d_gene: TRBD1
CDR3nt: TGTGCCAGTAGTCTCGGGACAGGGGACTATGGCTACACCTTC
CDR3aa: CASSLGTGDYGYTF

v_gene: TRBV6-1
j_gene: TRBJ1-5
abundance: NA
d_gene: TRBD1
CDR3nt: TGTGCCAGCAGTGAACGGACAGGTAATCAGCCCCAGCATTTT
CDR3aa: CASSERTGNQPQHF

v_gene: TRBV10-1
j_gene: TRBJ2-2
abundance: NA
d_gene: TRBD1
CDR3nt: TGCGCCAGCAGGAGGGACAGGGTCACCGGGGAGCTGTTTTTT
CDR3aa: CASRRDRVTGELFF

v_gene: TRBV6-1
j_gene: TRBJ1-1
abundance: few
d_gene: TRBD1
CDR3nt: TGTGCCAGCAGTGAAGCGATTGGACAGGGAAACACTGAAGCTTTCTTT
CDR3aa: CASSEAIGQGNTEAFF

v_gene: TRBV30
j_gene: TRBJ2-7
abundance: NA
d_gene: TRBD2
CDR3nt: TGTGCCTGGAGTGTAGGTAGCGGGGGACCCTACGAGCAGTACTTC
CDR3aa: CAWSVGSGGPYEQYF

v_gene: TRBV6-1
j_gene: TRBJ1-5
abundance: NA
d_gene: NA
CDR3nt: TGTGCCAGCAGTGAAGTGCAGATAAATCAGCCCCAGCATTTT
CDR3aa: CASSEVQINQPQHF

v_gene: TRBV19
j_gene: TRBJ1-4
abundance: NA
d_gene: NA
CDR3nt: TGTGCCAGTAAGTTACAGAGAAATGAAAAACTGTTTTTT
CDR3aa: CASKLQRNEKLFF

v_gene: TRBV4-2
j_gene: TRBJ2-2
abundance: NA
d_gene: TRBD2
CDR3nt: TGTGCCAGCAGCTCCGGGACTAGCGGGAGAACCGGGGAGCTGTTTTTT
CDR3aa: CASSSGTSGRTGELFF

v_gene: TRBV30
j_gene: TRBJ1-1
abundance: once
d_gene: TRBD1
CDR3nt: TGTGCCTGGAGTGTAGACAGGGCGCCCACTGAAGCTTTCTTT
CDR3aa: CAWSVDRAPTEAFF

v_gene: TRBV27
j_gene: TRBJ2-7
abundance: NA
d_gene: NA
CDR3nt: TGTGCCAGCAGTTCCTATATCCGGACAGCGACCTACGAGCAGTACTTC
CDR3aa: CASSSYIRTATYEQYF

v_gene: TRBV28
j_gene: TRBJ2-7
abundance: NA
d_gene: NA
CDR3nt: TGTGCCAGCAGTTTAGGAGGGGGCCCCTACGAGCAGTACTTC
CDR3aa: CASSLGGGPYEQYF

v_gene: TRBV20-1
j_gene: TRBJ2-7
abundance: NA
d_gene: NA
CDR3nt: TGCAGTGCCCCACAGGGATGGGAGCAGTACTTC
CDR3aa: CSAPQGWEQYF

v_gene: TRBV13
j_gene: TRBJ2-6
abundance: NA
d_gene: TRBD1
CDR3nt: TGTGCCAGCAGCCACCGGACAGGCCCCTCTGGGGCCAACGTCCTGACTTTC
CDR3aa: CASSHRTGPSGANVLTF

v_gene: TRBV6-5
j_gene: TRBJ2-7
abundance: NA
d_gene: TRBD1
CDR3nt: TGTGCCAGCAGTTCATGGACAGGTCGGTATGAGCAGTACTTC
CDR3aa: CASSSWTGRYEQYF

v_gene: TRBV5-1
j_gene: TRBJ2-5
abundance: once
d_gene: NA
CDR3nt: TGCGCCAGCAGCACGGGGGGCTTCGGGGAGACCCAGTACTTC
CDR3aa: CASSTGGFGETQYF

v_gene: TRBV30
j_gene: TRBJ1-4
abundance: NA
d_gene: NA
CDR3nt: TGTGCCTGGAGGGAGGGGATTTATGAAAAACTGTTTTTT
CDR3aa: CAWREGIYEKLFF

v_gene: TRBV2
j_gene: TRBJ2-7
abundance: few
d_gene: TRBD1
CDR3nt: TGTGCCAGCAGTGGGGACAGAGCTTACGAGCAGTACTTC
CDR3aa: CASSGDRAYEQYF

v_gene: TRBV2
j_gene: TRBJ2-3
abundance: NA
d_gene: TRBD1
CDR3nt: TGTGCCAGCGCGGACAGGGGGTCTTTGGATACGCAGTATTTT
CDR3aa: CASADRGSLDTQYF

v_gene: TRBV18
j_gene: TRBJ1-1
abundance: few
d_gene: TRBD1
CDR3nt: TGTGCCAGCTCACCATTTAGAAACAGGGGGCAGGGTGAAGCTTTCTTT
CDR3aa: CASSPFRNRGQGEAFF

v_gene: TRBV30
j_gene: TRBJ1-2
abundance: NA
d_gene: TRBD1
CDR3nt: TGTGCCTGGTGCCCGGGACAGGGGTATGGCTACACCTTC
CDR3aa: CAWCPGQGYGYTF

v_gene: TRBV9
j_gene: TRBJ2-3
abundance: once
d_gene: NA
CDR3nt: TGTGCCAGCAGGGGGGGGCTAGACACAGATACGCAGTATTTT
CDR3aa: CASRGGLDTDTQYF

v_gene: TRBV9
j_gene: TRBJ1-6
abundance: NA
d_gene: NA
CDR3nt: TGTGCCAGCAGCTCAACAGGATCTAATTCACCCCTCCACTTT
CDR3aa: CASSSTGSNSPLHF

v_gene: TRBV9
j_gene: TRBJ2-2
abundance: NA
d_gene: NA
CDR3nt: TGTGCCAGCAGTGAGTTGAACACCGGGGAGCTGTTTTTT
CDR3aa: CASSELNTGELFF

v_gene: TRBV5-1
j_gene: TRBJ2-7
abundance: NA
d_gene: TRBD1
CDR3nt: TGCGCCAGCAGCCTCCGACAGGGGACCGAGCAGTACTTC
CDR3aa: CASSLRQGTEQYF

v_gene: TRBV6-4
j_gene: TRBJ1-1
abundance: NA
d_gene: NA
CDR3nt: TGTGCCAGCAGTGCGGAGGTCGGCACTGAAGCTTTCTTT
CDR3aa: CASSAEVGTEAFF

v_gene: TRBV2
j_gene: TRBJ2-3
abundance: NA
d_gene: TRBD2
CDR3nt: TGTGCCAGCAGGGGGGGACTAGCGGCGAGAAATAGCACAGATACGCAGTATTTT
CDR3aa: CASRGGLAARNSTDTQYF